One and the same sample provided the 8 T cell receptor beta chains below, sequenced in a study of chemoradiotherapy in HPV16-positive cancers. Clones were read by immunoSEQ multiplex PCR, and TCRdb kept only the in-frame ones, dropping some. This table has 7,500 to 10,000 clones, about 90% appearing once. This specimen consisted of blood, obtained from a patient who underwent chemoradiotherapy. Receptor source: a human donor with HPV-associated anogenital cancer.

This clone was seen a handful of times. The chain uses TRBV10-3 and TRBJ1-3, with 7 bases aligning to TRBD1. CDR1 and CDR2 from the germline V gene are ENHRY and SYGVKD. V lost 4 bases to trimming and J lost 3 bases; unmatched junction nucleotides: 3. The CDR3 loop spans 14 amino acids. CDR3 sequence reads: CAISADRDGNTIYF. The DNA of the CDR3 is TGTGCCATCAGTGCTGACAGGGATGGAAACACCATATATTTT.

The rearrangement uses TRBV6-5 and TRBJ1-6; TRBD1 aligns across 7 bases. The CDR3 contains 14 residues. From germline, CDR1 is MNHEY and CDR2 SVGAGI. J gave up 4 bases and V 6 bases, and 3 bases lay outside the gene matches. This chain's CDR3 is CASRRQGYNSPLHF. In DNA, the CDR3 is TGTGCCAGCAGGCGACAGGGATATAATTCACCCCTCCACTTT.

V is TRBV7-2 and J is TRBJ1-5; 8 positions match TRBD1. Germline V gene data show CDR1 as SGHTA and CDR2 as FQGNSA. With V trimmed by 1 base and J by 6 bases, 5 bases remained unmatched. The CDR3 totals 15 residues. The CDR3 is CASSLGSQGAQPQHF. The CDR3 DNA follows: TGTGCCAGCAGCTTAGGAAGCCAGGGGGCTCAGCCCCAGCATTTT. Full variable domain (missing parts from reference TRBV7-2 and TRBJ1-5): GAGVSQSPSNKVTEKGKDVELRCDPISGHTALYWYRQSLGQGLEFLIYFQGNSAPDKSGLPSDRFSAERTGGSVSTLTIQRTQQEDSAVYLCASSLGSQGAQPQHFGDGTRLSIL.

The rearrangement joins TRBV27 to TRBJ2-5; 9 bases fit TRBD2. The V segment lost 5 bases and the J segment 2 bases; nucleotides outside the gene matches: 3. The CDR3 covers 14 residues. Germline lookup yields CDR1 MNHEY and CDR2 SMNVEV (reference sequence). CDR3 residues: CASSTLAGQETQYF. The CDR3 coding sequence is TGTGCCAGCAGTACCCTAGCGGGGCAAGAGACCCAGTACTTC.

CDR3: CASSPQGNYGYTF. The CDR3 DNA sequence: TGTGCCAGCAGTCCCCAGGGGAACTATGGCTACACCTTC. J is TRBJ1-2 and V is TRBV5-6; D possibly corresponds to TRBD1 (6 bases). CDR1 is SGHDT and CDR2 is YYEEEE in the germline V gene. The CDR3 extends over 13 amino acids. The ends were cut back, 5 bases at V and 2 bases at J, with 10 bases in the middle.

This CDR3 is CASSDEGGADTQYF. In nucleotides, the CDR3 is TGTGCCAGCAGTGATGAGGGGGGCGCAGATACGCAGTATTTT. This sequence joins TRBV6-1 and TRBJ2-3; either TRBD1 or TRBD2 may supply D (6 bases each). The length of the CDR3 is 14 residues. V lost 3 bases, J lost 4 bases, and 11 bases lay in between. CDR1 is MNHNS and CDR2 is SASEGT in the germline V gene.

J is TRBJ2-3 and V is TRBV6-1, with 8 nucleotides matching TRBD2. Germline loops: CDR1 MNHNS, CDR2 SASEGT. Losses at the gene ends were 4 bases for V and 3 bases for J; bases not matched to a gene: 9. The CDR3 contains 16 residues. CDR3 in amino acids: CASSARAGGRTDTQYF. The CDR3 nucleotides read TGTGCCAGCAGTGCTCGGGCGGGGGGCAGAACAGATACGCAGTATTTT.

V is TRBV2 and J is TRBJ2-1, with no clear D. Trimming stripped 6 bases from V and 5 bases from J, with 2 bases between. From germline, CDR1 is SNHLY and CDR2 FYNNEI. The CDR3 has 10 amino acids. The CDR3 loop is CASRNNEQFF. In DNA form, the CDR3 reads TGTGCCAGCAGAAACAATGAGCAGTTCTTC.